The TCR beta chain described here comes from a study of blood T cell repertoires in COVID-19. The overall study: Samples of COVID-19 (acute and convalescent) were obtained from the United States, Italy and Spain.

Trimming took off 4 bases at V and 1 base at J, with 14 bases between the two ends. CDR1 and CDR2 from the germline V gene are MNHEY and SMNVEV (reference sequence). This CDR3 region has 16 residues. Original analysis: Reference gene primers were amplified, and this amplification served to estimate nucleated cell counts. TCRdb's copy holds only in-frame clones and misses some; the assay was immunoSEQ multiplex PCR. V and J calls and clone size are copied from that table; D and trimming were computed from the DNA. The top ten clones hold roughly 10% of a sample with nearly 100,000 clones, approximately 82% of them seen once.

Sequencing was performed on peripheral blood. This receptor was obtained from a man in his 70s with acute or convalescent COVID-19. The gene calls are TRBV27 and TRBJ1-5; D is unclear. The CDR3 sequence is CASSSRASLSNQPQHF. The CDR3, as DNA: TGTGCCAGCAGTTCCCGAGCGAGCCTGAGCAATCAGCCCCAGCATTTT.